The 18 T cell receptor beta chains in this list originate from one sample, sequenced in a study of technical replicates of blood from a few donors. Using immunoSEQ multiplex PCR, the repertoire was profiled, and TCRdb retains in-frame clones only, with some absent. Altogether about 100,000 clones are present, approximately 94% being singletons, with the ten largest covering about 0.21%. Sequenced material: T cells isolated from PBMCs. All receptors come from a human donor in good health.

The chain carries TRBV4-1 and TRBJ2-7; 13 bases agree with TRBD2. Germline CDR1 reads MGHRA; CDR2 reads YSYEKL. This CDR3 spans 16 amino acids. J was trimmed by 0 bases and V by 1 base; bases with no gene match: 0. The CDR3 DNA sequence: TGCGCCAGCAGCCAAGGACTAGCGGGGGGCTCCTACGAGCAGTACTTC. Translation: CASSQGLAGGSYEQYF.

J is TRBJ2-2 and V is TRBV5-1, with TRBD2 identical over 11 bases. CDR3 length: 16 amino acids. With V trimmed by 1 base and J by 1 base, 0 bases remained unmatched. Germline CDR1 SGHRS, CDR2 YFSETQ. The CDR3 nucleotides read TGCGCCAGCAGCTTGCTAGCGGGGGGGAACACCGGGGAGCTGTTTTTT. It codes for CASSLLAGGNTGELFF.

V and J are TRBV2 and TRBJ1-5; D is perhaps TRBD1 (6 bases). V gave up 3 bases and J gave up 1 base, with 13 bases separating them. Germline V CDR1 and CDR2: SNHLY, FYNNEI. This CDR3 is built from 16 residues. The CDR3 here is CASSDVGQRSNQPQHF. The CDR3 bases are TGTGCCAGCAGTGATGTAGGACAGAGAAGCAATCAGCCCCAGCATTTT.

The chain joins TRBV23-1 to TRBJ2-7, with unresolved D. TRBV23-1 is treated as an ORF (open reading frame) with a function not yet certain. V was clipped by 5 bases and J by 2 bases, with 13 bases between them. There are 14 residues in the CDR3. This chain's CDR3 is CASSNQSETYEQYF. The CDR3 nucleotides are TGCGCCAGCAGTAATCAGTCTGAAACCTACGAGCAGTACTTC.

This CDR3 is CASSFSGIYEQYF. The DNA for the CDR3 is TGTGCCAGCAGCTTTAGCGGGATATACGAGCAGTACTTC. The gene calls are TRBV7-2 and TRBJ2-7; 8 nucleotides line up with TRBD2. Germline V gene data show CDR1 as SGHTA and CDR2 as FQGNSA. Losses at the gene ends were 3 bases for V and 4 bases for J; bases not matched to a gene: 2. The CDR3 has 13 residues.

The rearrangement links TRBV5-1 to TRBJ1-1, with D unresolved. Germline loops: CDR1 SGHRS, CDR2 YFSETQ. Trimming took off 0 bases at V and 0 bases at J, with 9 bases between the two ends. The CDR3 sequence is 15 residues long. The CDR3 region has the DNA TGCGCCAGCAGCTTGGTGGACGGGATGAACACTGAAGCTTTCTTT. Residues: CASSLVDGMNTEAFF. The full variable domain, completed using reference TRBV5-1 and TRBJ1-1, is KAGVTQTPRYLIKTRGQQVTLSCSPISGHRSVSWYQQTPGQGLQFLFEYFSETQRNKGNFPGRFSGRQFSNSRSEMNVSTLELGDSALYLCASSLVDGMNTEAFFGQGTRLTVV.

In its sample, this clone was seen many times. This chain joins TRBV29-1 and TRBJ2-1, with 8 bases matching TRBD1. CDR3 size: 16 residues. Trimming cost V 8 bases and J 1 base; bases outside gene matches: 13. Germline loops: CDR1 SQVTM, CDR2 ANQGSEA. The chain's CDR3 is CSLPTGGMASYNEQFF. CDR3 in DNA: TGCAGCCTACCCACAGGGGGAATGGCGTCCTACAATGAGCAGTTCTTC.

The chain employs TRBV7-9 and TRBJ2-3, with D possibly TRBD2 on 5 matching bases. This CDR3 spans 16 amino acids. Germline V gives CDR1 SEHNR, CDR2 FQNEAQ (reference sequence). Trimming removed 5 bases at V and 2 bases at J, with 17 bases between. The CDR3 DNA reads TGTGCCAGCAGCCTCGGGGTGGTTGCGAACACAGATACGCAGTATTTT. This translates into CASSLGVVANTDTQYF.

This chain uses TRBV6-5 with TRBJ2-7; D call uncertain. The germline V gene has CDR1 MNHEY and CDR2 SVGAGI. Trimming removed 5 bases at V and 5 bases at J, with 10 bases between. This CDR3 has 12 residues. This CDR3 is CASSRSSDEQYF. The CDR3 nucleotides are TGTGCCAGCAGTCGCTCGTCGGACGAGCAGTACTTC.

This chain connects TRBV9 to TRBJ2-1, with TRBD2 matching over 12 bases. CDR3 length equals 15 residues. The germline V gene encodes CDR1 SGDLS and CDR2 YYNGEE. V lost 3 bases to trimming and J lost 10 bases; unmatched junction nucleotides: 8. The CDR3 region is CASSAGLAGRTEQFF. CDR3 DNA: TGTGCCAGCAGCGCGGGACTAGCGGGCAGAACCGAGCAGTTCTTC. The full variable domain, its missing parts supplied by reference TRBV9 and TRBJ2-1, is DSGVTQTPKHLITATGQRVTLRCSPRSGDLSVYWYQQSLDQGLQFLIQYYNGEERAKGNILERFSAQQFPDLHSELNLSSLELGDSALYFCASSAGLAGRTEQFFGPGTRLTVL.

V usage is TRBV19 and J usage is TRBJ2-6; the D is unclear. Germline V gene data show CDR1 as LNHDA and CDR2 as SQIVND (reference sequence). CDR3 length equals 14 residues. V shed 6 bases and J shed 1 base, with 7 bases lying between them. This CDR3 is CASRVGSGANVLTF. The CDR3 nucleotides read TGTGCCAGTAGAGTCGGGTCTGGGGCCAACGTCCTGACTTTC.

This clone was observed a single time. This chain uses TRBV5-1 with TRBJ1-4; D might be TRBD1 (6 bases). V was pared by 1 base and J by 3 bases, with 7 bases between. Germline assignment: CDR1 SGHRS and CDR2 YFSETQ. The CDR3 runs to 14 residues. CDR3 region: CASSLPGANEKLFF. CDR3 sequence (DNA): TGCGCCAGCAGCTTGCCAGGGGCTAATGAAAAACTGTTTTTT.

The chain uses TRBV4-1 and TRBJ1-1, with D uncertain. V was cut by 6 bases and J by 1 base, with 9 bases left in between. The germline CDR1 and CDR2 sequences are MGHRA and YSYEKL. The CDR3 totals 13 residues. DNA of the CDR3: TGCGCCAGCAGTATACAGACGAACACTGAAGCTTTCTTT. It codes for CASSIQTNTEAFF.

The chain recombines TRBV27 with TRBJ2-7, with TRBD2 matching over 13 bases. V was pared by 3 bases and J by 4 bases, with 3 bases of the junction left unmatched. CDR1 and CDR2 from the germline V gene are MNHEY and SMNVEV (reference sequence). CDR3 length equals 15 residues. CDR3 sequence reads: CASSFGGLAGYEQYF. The CDR3 DNA reads as TGTGCCAGCAGTTTTGGGGGACTAGCGGGGTACGAGCAGTACTTC.

This clone was recorded only once. The chain carries TRBV5-1 and TRBJ1-1; D not certain. The V gene lost 4 bases and the J gene lost 0 bases, with 10 bases spanning the gap. Germline V gene sequence: CDR1 SGHRS, CDR2 YFSETQ. The CDR3 spans 14 residues. The CDR3 loop reads CASSLRGVNTEAFF. CDR3 nucleotide sequence: TGCGCCAGCAGCCTCCGGGGAGTGAACACTGAAGCTTTCTTT.

V gene TRBV5-6 combines with J gene TRBJ1-2; no reliable D call. Germline V gene lookup returns CDR1 SGHDT and CDR2 YYEEEE. The CDR3 runs 14 residues. The V end was cut by 7 bases, the J end by 6 bases, with 19 bases between. The CDR3 bases are TGTGCCAGCTCCAGCGGTTATGGGCCCCATGGCTACACCTTC. It encodes CASSSGYGPHGYTF.

V is TRBV19 and J is TRBJ2-2, with D perhaps matching TRBD1 (5 bases). CDR1 and CDR2 from the germline V gene are LNHDA and SQIVND (reference sequence). The CDR3 covers 15 residues. The ends were cut back, 9 bases at V and 3 bases at J, with 17 bases in the middle. CDR3 protein: CASTGQGIYTGELFF. The CDR3 nucleotides are TGTGCCAGCACTGGGCAGGGAATATACACCGGGGAGCTGTTTTTT. Full variable domain (outside the CDR3, taken from reference TRBV19 and TRBJ2-2): DGGITQSPKYLFRKEGQNVTLSCEQNLNHDAMYWYRQDPGQGLRLIYYSQIVNDFQKGDIAEGYSVSREKKESFPLTVTSAQKNPTAFYLCASTGQGIYTGELFFGEGSRLTVL.

The chain links TRBV7-2 to TRBJ1-2, with D hard to call. CDR1 and CDR2 (germline): SGHTA, FQGNSA. Between the trimmed V and J ends, which lost 2 bases and 7 bases, there was a span of 11 bases. The CDR3 extends over 13 amino acids. The CDR3 coding sequence is TGTGCCAGCAGCTTAAGCAGACTAGGTGGCTACACCTTC. It is translated as CASSLSRLGGYTF. Looking up the rest from reference TRBV7-2 and TRBJ1-2 gives the full variable domain: GAGVSQSPSNKVTEKGKDVELRCDPISGHTALYWYRQSLGQGLEFLIYFQGNSAPDKSGLPSDRFSAERTGGSVSTLTIQRTQQEDSAVYLCASSLSRLGGYTFGSGTRLTVV.